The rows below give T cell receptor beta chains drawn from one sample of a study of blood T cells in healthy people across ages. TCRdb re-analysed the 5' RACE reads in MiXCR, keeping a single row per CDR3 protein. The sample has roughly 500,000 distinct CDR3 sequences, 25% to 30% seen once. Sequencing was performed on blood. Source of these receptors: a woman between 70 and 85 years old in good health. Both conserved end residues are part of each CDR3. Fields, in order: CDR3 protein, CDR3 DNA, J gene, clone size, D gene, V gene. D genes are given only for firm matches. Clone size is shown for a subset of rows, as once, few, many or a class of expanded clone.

cdr3_aa: CASSLESEYTGELFF
cdr3_nt: TGTGCCAGCAGCTTAGAATCGGAATACACCGGGGAGCTGTTTTTT
j_call: TRBJ2-2
clone_size: many
d_call: NA
v_call: TRBV11-2

cdr3_aa: CSAGGGKGDSEQFF
cdr3_nt: TGCAGCGCCGGGGGGGGAAAAGGTGACAGTGAGCAGTTCTTC
j_call: TRBJ2-1
clone_size: NA
d_call: TRBD2
v_call: TRBV29-1

cdr3_aa: CASSFPTSSGTYEQYF
cdr3_nt: TGTGCCAGCAGTTTTCCAACATCTAGCGGTACATACGAGCAGTACTTC
j_call: TRBJ2-7
clone_size: few
d_call: TRBD2
v_call: TRBV6-6

cdr3_aa: CASRAERTLPGGELFF
cdr3_nt: TGTGCCAGCAGAGCAGAAAGGACCCTCCCTGGAGGGGAGCTGTTTTTT
j_call: TRBJ2-2
clone_size: NA
d_call: NA
v_call: TRBV27

cdr3_aa: CSAGPTGTGTEAFF
cdr3_nt: TGCAGTGCCGGCCCGACCGGGACAGGGACTGAAGCTTTCTTT
j_call: TRBJ1-1
clone_size: NA
d_call: TRBD1
v_call: TRBV20-1

cdr3_aa: CASSQDSIGNEQFF
cdr3_nt: TGCGCCAGCAGCCAAGATAGCATTGGCAATGAGCAGTTCTTC
j_call: TRBJ2-1
clone_size: many
d_call: NA
v_call: TRBV4-3

cdr3_aa: CSVDLATGVDYGYTF
cdr3_nt: TGCAGCGTTGATTTGGCGACAGGGGTAGACTATGGCTACACCTTC
j_call: TRBJ1-2
clone_size: few
d_call: TRBD1
v_call: TRBV29-1

cdr3_aa: CASSQTISSYNEQFF
cdr3_nt: TGCGCCAGCAGCCAGACCATTAGCTCCTACAATGAGCAGTTCTTC
j_call: TRBJ2-1
clone_size: few
d_call: NA
v_call: TRBV4-1

cdr3_aa: CASTNSYEQYF
cdr3_nt: TGTGCCAGTACGAACTCCTACGAGCAGTACTTC
j_call: TRBJ2-7
clone_size: NA
d_call: NA
v_call: TRBV19

cdr3_aa: CASSTTGVFGYTF
cdr3_nt: TGTGCCAGCAGCACCACAGGGGTTTTTGGCTACACCTTC
j_call: TRBJ1-2
clone_size: NA
d_call: TRBD1
v_call: TRBV6-2/TRBV6-3

cdr3_aa: CASSQNLQGETQYF
cdr3_nt: TGTGCCAGCAGCCAAAATCTTCAAGGGGAGACCCAGTACTTC
j_call: TRBJ2-5
clone_size: NA
d_call: NA
v_call: TRBV14

cdr3_aa: CASSLALIRAGANVLTF
cdr3_nt: TGTGCCAGCAGCTTAGCGCTAATCAGGGCCGGGGCCAACGTCCTGACTTTC
j_call: TRBJ2-6
clone_size: NA
d_call: NA
v_call: TRBV7-2

cdr3_aa: CASSAPGETQHF
cdr3_nt: TGCGCCAGCAGCGCCCCAGGAGAGACCCAGCACTTC
j_call: TRBJ2-5
clone_size: few
d_call: NA
v_call: TRBV5-1

cdr3_aa: CASSPLRNSPGTQYF
cdr3_nt: TGTGCCAGCAGTCCCCTACGCAATTCCCCGGGTACGCAGTATTTT
j_call: TRBJ2-3
clone_size: NA
d_call: NA
v_call: TRBV12-3/TRBV12-4

cdr3_aa: CASSTKSGTRENIQYF
cdr3_nt: TGTGCCAGCAGCACAAAATCGGGGACTAGGGAAAACATTCAGTACTTC
j_call: TRBJ2-4
clone_size: NA
d_call: TRBD2
v_call: TRBV4-2

cdr3_aa: CSAIRAQGQGNQPQHF
cdr3_nt: TGCAGTGCTATCAGAGCACAGGGACAGGGCAATCAGCCCCAGCATTTT
j_call: TRBJ1-5
clone_size: few
d_call: TRBD1
v_call: TRBV20-1

cdr3_aa: CASSQDVGGNQPQHF
cdr3_nt: TGCGCCAGCAGCCAAGATGTAGGGGGGAATCAGCCCCAGCATTTT
j_call: TRBJ1-5
clone_size: NA
d_call: NA
v_call: TRBV4-3

cdr3_aa: CSASTALSPLHF
cdr3_nt: TGCAGTGCTTCGACAGCTCTCTCACCCCTCCACTTT
j_call: TRBJ1-6
clone_size: few
d_call: NA
v_call: TRBV20-1

cdr3_aa: CSARVAPDTQYF
cdr3_nt: TGCAGTGCTAGAGTAGCTCCAGATACGCAGTATTTT
j_call: TRBJ2-3
clone_size: NA
d_call: NA
v_call: TRBV20-1

cdr3_aa: CSATLSAGGEKLFF
cdr3_nt: TGCAGTGCCACCTTGTCGGCGGGGGGTGAAAAACTGTTTTTT
j_call: TRBJ1-4
clone_size: once
d_call: NA
v_call: TRBV20-1

cdr3_aa: CSVEGGDPYEQYF
cdr3_nt: TGCAGCGTTGAAGGGGGGGATCCCTACGAGCAGTACTTC
j_call: TRBJ2-7
clone_size: few
d_call: NA
v_call: TRBV29-1